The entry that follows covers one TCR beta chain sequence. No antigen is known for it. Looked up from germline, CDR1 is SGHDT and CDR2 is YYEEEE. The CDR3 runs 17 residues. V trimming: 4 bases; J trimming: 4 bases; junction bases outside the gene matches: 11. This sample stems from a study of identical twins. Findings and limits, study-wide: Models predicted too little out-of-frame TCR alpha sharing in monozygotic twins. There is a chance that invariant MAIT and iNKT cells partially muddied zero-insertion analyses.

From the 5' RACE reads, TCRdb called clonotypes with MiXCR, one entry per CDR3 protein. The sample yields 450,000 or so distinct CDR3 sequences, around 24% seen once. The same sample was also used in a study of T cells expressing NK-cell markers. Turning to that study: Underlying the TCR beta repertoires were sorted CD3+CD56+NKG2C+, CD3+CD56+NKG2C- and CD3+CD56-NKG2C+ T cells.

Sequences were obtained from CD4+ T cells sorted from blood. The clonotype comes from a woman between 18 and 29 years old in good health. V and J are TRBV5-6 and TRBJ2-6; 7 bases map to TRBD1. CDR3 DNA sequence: TGTGCCAGCAGCCTGACAGGGTATTCTTCCGGGGCCAACGTCCTGACTTTC. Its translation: CASSLTGYSSGANVLTF.